The 32 T cell receptor beta chains below were found in one sample sequenced in a study of beta chain features in type 1 diabetes. Expressed TCRB transcripts were sequenced because the isolated RNA had all been reverse transcribed beforehand. Libraries were prepared by immunoSEQ multiplex PCR; TCRdb keeps only in-frame clonotypes and omits some of them. The data show hundreds of thousands of clones, approximately 15% seen once. What was sequenced was naive CD4+ T cells from blood. Source of these receptors: a man aged 30-40 years in good health.

This clone has a single count. The J gene is TRBJ1-2, the V gene TRBV30, with D hard to call. V shed 0 bases and J shed 1 base, with 9 bases lying between them. Germline V lookup: CDR1 GTSNPN, CDR2 SVGIG (reference sequence). The CDR3 consists of 14 residues. The chain's CDR3 is CAWSVDGLNYGYTF. CDR3 bases: TGTGCCTGGAGTGTAGATGGACTTAACTATGGCTACACCTTC. The whole variable domain, filled in from reference TRBV30 and TRBJ1-2, reads SQTIHQWPATLVQPVGSPLSLECTVEGTSNPNLYWYRQAAGRGLQLLFYSVGIGQISSEVPQNLSASRPQDRQFILSSKKLLLSDSGFYLCAWSVDGLNYGYTFGSGTRLTVV.

This clone showed up just a few times. The J gene is TRBJ1-4, the V gene TRBV15; no firm D call. V was trimmed by 1 base and J by 7 bases, leaving 16 bases between them. CDR3 length equals 16 residues. CDR1 LNHNV and CDR2 YYDKDF come from the germline V gene (reference sequence). CDR3 protein: CATSRGDGEIAEKLFF. CDR3 DNA sequence: TGTGCCACCAGCAGAGGCGATGGGGAGATTGCTGAAAAACTGTTTTTT. Full variable domain (outside the CDR3, taken from reference TRBV15 and TRBJ1-4): DAMVIQNPRYQVTQFGKPVTLSCSQTLNHNVMYWYQQKSSQAPKLLFHYYDKDFNNEADTPDNFQSRRPNTSFCFLDIRSPGLGDTAMYLCATSRGDGEIAEKLFFGSGTQLSVL.

This rearrangement joins TRBV7-7 to TRBJ2-7; D gene unclear. The germline V gene encodes CDR1 SSHAT and CDR2 FNYEAQ (reference sequence). The CDR3 runs to 10 residues. CDR3 in DNA: TGTGCTAGCAGCTTTTACGAGCAGTACGTC. The encoded protein is CASSFYEQYV.

The chain's CDR3 is CASSPLPPPDTQYF. The CDR3 region has the DNA TGTGCCAGCAGCCCGCTCCCTCCCCCAGATACGCAGTATTTT. This sequence joins TRBV7-2 and TRBJ2-3; D is unresolved. The CDR3 has 14 residues. The germline V and J ends were trimmed by 5 bases and 4 bases, with 13 bases remaining between them. Germline V CDR1 and CDR2: SGHTA, FQGNSA.

In this sample, this clone turned up a few times. The chain joins TRBV14 to TRBJ2-7, with 7 bases that match TRBD1. Germline trimming cut 5 bases from V and 1 base from J; bases unmatched to any gene: 5. The V gene's germline CDR1 is SGHDN and CDR2 FVKESK. The CDR3 consists of 14 residues. In nucleotides, the CDR3 is TGTGCCAGCAGCATCCGGGACAGATCCTACGAGCAGTACTTC. It is translated as CASSIRDRSYEQYF.

This clone was found a few times. This sequence joins TRBV5-4 and TRBJ1-1, with 10 positions matching TRBD1. The trim removed 2 bases at V and 5 bases at J, leaving 12 bases unmatched. Germline CDR1 reads SGHNT; CDR2 reads YYREEE (reference sequence). There are 17 residues in the CDR3. The CDR3 DNA reads TGTGCCAGCAGCTTAGGGGACAGGGGTGGTTCGAGGACTGAAGCTTTCTTT. This sequence encodes CASSLGDRGGSRTEAFF.

This clone has only a few counts. The chain carries TRBV29-1 and TRBJ1-1; D remains ambiguous. The V end was cut by 8 bases, the J end by 1 base, with 11 bases between. The germline V gene has CDR1 SQVTM and CDR2 ANQGSEA. The CDR3 totals 12 residues. The CDR3 reads CSSLAGNTEAFF. DNA of the CDR3: TGCAGCTCCCTAGCTGGGAACACTGAAGCTTTCTTT.

This clone has a handful of counts. The chain carries TRBV7-2 and TRBJ1-4; tentatively, D is TRBD1 (5 bases). This CDR3 has 15 residues. The V gene lost 5 bases and the J gene lost 7 bases, with 17 bases spanning the gap. The germline CDR1 and CDR2 sequences are SGHTA and FQGNSA. Here the CDR3 reads CASSLGVGVIEKLFF. For the CDR3, the DNA is TGTGCCAGCAGCCTAGGAGTAGGGGTGATTGAAAAACTGTTTTTT.

This clone was found a few times. The chain employs TRBV28 and TRBJ2-7, with D perhaps TRBD1 (5 bases). The germline V gene encodes CDR1 MDHEN and CDR2 SYDVKM. The CDR3 has 13 amino acids. Written as DNA, the CDR3 is TGTGCCAGCAGTTTAGCTAGACAGACAAAACAGCACGTC. It is translated as CASSLARQTKQHV.

This clone was recorded a few times. The rearrangement uses TRBV7-3 and TRBJ2-3; no clear D. The CDR3 consists of 13 residues. Germline loops: CDR1 SGHTA, CDR2 FQGTGA. V lost 0 bases to trimming and J lost 5 bases, with 6 bases between them. The CDR3 bases are TGTGCCAGCAGCTTAACACCCGAAGATACGCAGTATTTT. Amino acids: CASSLTPEDTQYF.

This chain connects TRBV15 to TRBJ2-7, with TRBD2 matching over 10 bases. The ends lost 0 bases at V and 3 bases at J; junction bases unmatched: 8. Per germline, CDR1 LNHNV and CDR2 YYDKDF (reference sequence). This CDR3 is 17 amino acids long. CDR3 sequence: CATSRDNLAGDFYEQYV. The CDR3 region has the DNA TGTGCCACCAGCAGAGACAATCTAGCGGGAGATTTCTACGAGCAGTACGTC.

This rearrangement joins TRBV6-1 to TRBJ2-2; weak D call: TRBD1 (6 bases). CDR3 length: 14 amino acids. Germline values: CDR1 MNHNS, CDR2 SASEGT. V was shortened by 9 bases and J by 4 bases, with 15 bases between the two germline ends. CDR3 sequence: CARRPQGTTGELFF. The CDR3 nucleotides are TGTGCCAGGAGGCCACAGGGTACCACCGGGGAGCTGTTTTTT.

A word on this clone: In the same sample, other DNA sequences code for this CDR3. The chain combines TRBV5-1 with TRBJ1-1; TRBD1 matches at 8 bases. The junction had 0 bases not matched to a gene; V was cut back by 0 bases and J by 5 bases. Germline V lookup: CDR1 SGHRS, CDR2 YFSETQ. There are 13 residues in the CDR3. The CDR3 bases are TGCGCCAGCAGCTTGGACAGGGGGACTGAAGCTTTCTTT. Its translation is CASSLDRGTEAFF. Combining the CDR3 with reference TRBV5-1 and TRBJ1-1 gives the whole variable domain KAGVTQTPRYLIKTRGQQVTLSCSPISGHRSVSWYQQTPGQGLQFLFEYFSETQRNKGNFPGRFSGRQFSNSRSEMNVSTLELGDSALYLCASSLDRGTEAFFGQGTRLTVV.

A few counts support this clone. At the DNA level, this CDR3 is encoded by other sequences in the same sample as well. The chain is built from TRBV5-4 and TRBJ2-3, with D unclear. The CDR3 spans 13 residues. Trimming cost V 0 bases and J 3 bases, with 5 bases left between them. CDR1 is SGHNT and CDR2 is YYREEE in the germline V gene (reference sequence). DNA for the CDR3: TGTGCCAGCAGCTTGGGGGGAACAGATACGCAGTATTTT. Protein product: CASSLGGTDTQYF.

This clone showed up just a few times. The chain combines TRBV7-2 with TRBJ2-7, with a possible D match to TRBD1 (5 bases). Trimming took off 3 bases at V and 7 bases at J, with 7 bases between the two ends. This CDR3 comprises 11 residues. CDR1 is SGHTA, CDR2 FQGNSA, per germline. The CDR3 here is CASSLSGEQYV. For the CDR3, the DNA is TGTGCCAGCAGCTTGTCAGGGGAGCAGTACGTC.

This clone was found a few times. J is TRBJ2-7 and V is TRBV18, with D hard to call. V lost 6 bases and J 6 bases, leaving 9 bases between the germline ends. CDR1 KGHSH and CDR2 LQKENI come from the germline V gene. The CDR3 extends over 11 amino acids. The CDR3 loop reads CASSSGIEQYF. CDR3 coding DNA: TGTGCCAGCTCGTCTGGAATCGAGCAGTACTTC.

The chain links TRBV27 to TRBJ1-1, with D hard to call. This CDR3 is built from 13 residues. Germline CDR1 MNHEY, CDR2 SMNVEV (reference sequence). V lost 3 bases and J 2 bases, leaving 7 bases between the germline ends. The CDR3 sequence: CASSFRENTEAFF. CDR3 DNA sequence: TGTGCCAGCAGTTTTAGGGAAAACACTGAAGCTTTCTTT.

The chain couples TRBV9 to TRBJ2-5; 8 bases align to TRBD2. The junction had 9 bases not matched to a gene; V was cut back by 9 bases and J by 2 bases. There are 14 residues in the CDR3. Germline CDR1 and CDR2: SGDLS and YYNGEE. The CDR3 reads CANGSGIRQETQYF. The CDR3 DNA sequence: TGTGCCAACGGTAGCGGGATCAGACAAGAGACCCAGTACTTC.

The chain is built from TRBV11-2 and TRBJ2-5; possible D gene TRBD1, 5 bases. The CDR3 covers 15 residues. Germline V gene data show CDR1 as SGHAT and CDR2 as FQNNGV. Trimming left V 1 base short and J 5 bases short, with 14 bases between. The CDR3 loop is CASSLAPQGAETQYF. CDR3 DNA sequence: TGTGCCAGCAGCTTAGCACCCCAGGGTGCCGAGACCCAGTACTTC.

This clone was observed a handful of times. The chain is built from TRBV13 and TRBJ2-5, with D possibly TRBD1 on 7 matching bases. There are 16 residues in the CDR3. Per germline, CDR1 PRHDT and CDR2 FYEKMQ (reference sequence). V lost 1 base and J lost 10, with 22 bases in between. The CDR3 region is CASSLAGVGGTVRQYF. As DNA, the CDR3 is TGTGCCAGCAGCTTAGCAGGAGTAGGCGGGACAGTTCGCCAGTACTTC.

The chain combines TRBV15 with TRBJ2-3; no definite D call. The CDR3 consists of 14 residues. The germline V gene has CDR1 LNHNV and CDR2 YYDKDF (reference sequence). Trimming left V 4 bases short and J 0 bases short, with 8 bases between. CDR3 nucleotide sequence: TGTGCCACCAGCAATCCAGCGAGCACAGATACGCAGTATTTT. The encoded protein is CATSNPASTDTQYF.

This clone was seen a handful of times. This rearrangement joins TRBV7-9 to TRBJ2-2; D unresolved. The CDR3 totals 15 residues. Trimming removed 4 bases from V and 0 bases from J, with 9 bases in between. Germline V CDR1 and CDR2: SEHNR, FQNEAQ (reference sequence). The CDR3 nucleotides read TGTGCCAGCAGCTCCGGACCGCCGAACACCGGGGAGCTGTTTTTT. Amino acids: CASSSGPPNTGELFF. The entire variable domain, with the rest obtained from reference TRBV7-9 and TRBJ2-2, is as follows: DTGVSQNPRHKITKRGQNVTFRCDPISEHNRLYWYRQTLGQGPEFLTYFQNEAQLEKSRLLSDRFSAERPKGSFSTLEIQRTEQGDSAMYLCASSSGPPNTGELFFGEGSRLTVL.

The table lists this clone with a few counts. The rearrangement joins TRBV18 to TRBJ2-7; D is possibly TRBD2 (5 bases). This CDR3 contains 13 residues. The germline V and J ends were trimmed by 2 bases and 4 bases, with 9 bases remaining between them. Germline V gene sequence: CDR1 KGHSH, CDR2 LQKENI. The CDR3 DNA follows: TGTGCCAGCTCACCAGGGGAGATTTACGAGCAGTACGTC. It yields the protein CASSPGEIYEQYV.

V is TRBV7-8 and J is TRBJ1-2; TRBD1 matches at 10 bases. CDR1 is SGHVS and CDR2 is FQNEAQ in the germline V gene. The CDR3 loop spans 14 amino acids. After removal of 5 bases from V and 7 bases from J, the junction contained 7 bases not matched to a gene. CDR3 protein: CASSALTGGSGYTF. In nucleotides, the CDR3 is TGTGCCAGCAGCGCCCTGACAGGGGGCTCTGGCTACACCTTC.

This clone was detected only a few times. Other DNA variants within this sample encode the same CDR3. The chain employs TRBV7-9 and TRBJ2-3; D uncertain. Between the trimmed V and J ends, which lost 3 bases and 3 bases, there was a span of 7 bases. The CDR3 has 13 residues. Germline V gene sequence: CDR1 SEHNR, CDR2 FQNEAQ (reference sequence). The CDR3 DNA follows: TGTGCCAGCAGCTTGGGTGGGACAGATACGCAGTATTTT. It encodes CASSLGGTDTQYF.

The genes are TRBV9 and TRBJ2-1, with TRBD2 matching 9 bases. This CDR3 is built from 15 residues. V trimming: 0 bases; J trimming: 8 bases; junction bases outside the gene matches: 6. Germline loops: CDR1 SGDLS, CDR2 YYNGEE. CDR3 nucleotides: TGTGCCAGCAGCGTAGAGCCTAGCGGGGTTGATGAGCAGTTCTTC. This codes for CASSVEPSGVDEQFF.

J is TRBJ1-2 and V is TRBV9; D is ambiguous. The V gene's germline CDR1 is SGDLS and CDR2 YYNGEE. CDR3 size: 15 residues. The ends were cut back, 0 bases at V and 3 bases at J, with 12 bases in the middle. The chain's CDR3 is CASSVEPKRDYGYTF. CDR3 DNA: TGTGCCAGCAGCGTAGAACCAAAGAGGGACTATGGCTACACCTTC.

This chain links TRBV9 with TRBJ2-1; 9 positions match TRBD1. The germline V gene has CDR1 SGDLS and CDR2 YYNGEE. The CDR3 runs to 15 residues. The V gene end was trimmed by 3 bases and the J gene end by 6 bases; junction bases not matched to a gene: 7. The CDR3 loop is CASSEGHRGLNEQFF. The CDR3 DNA reads as TGTGCCAGCAGCGAGGGGCACAGGGGGCTCAATGAGCAGTTCTTC.

The rearrangement joins TRBV5-4 to TRBJ2-7; a possible D gene is TRBD2 (5 bases). V lost 0 bases, J lost 4 bases, and 11 bases lay in between. CDR1 is SGHNT and CDR2 is YYREEE in the germline V gene (reference sequence). The CDR3 runs to 14 residues. CDR3 in amino acids: CASSLGSRAYEQYF. DNA for the CDR3: TGTGCCAGCAGCTTGGGTTCGAGGGCGTACGAGCAGTACTTC.

The chain couples TRBV18 to TRBJ2-3, with 11 bases lining up with TRBD2. Germline loops: CDR1 KGHSH, CDR2 LQKENI. This CDR3 has 14 amino acids. Trimming cost V 6 bases and J 4 bases; bases outside gene matches: 3. This CDR3 reads CASSGLAGPDTQYF. The CDR3 bases are TGTGCCAGCTCCGGACTAGCGGGTCCAGATACGCAGTATTTT.

In regard to this clone: The same CDR3 is also encoded by other DNA sequences in this sample. V is TRBV5-4 and J is TRBJ2-5; D uncertain. Trimming pared 0 bases from V and 2 bases from J, leaving 5 bases between. Germline V gene lookup returns CDR1 SGHNT and CDR2 YYREEE (reference sequence). The CDR3 runs 13 residues. CDR3 DNA: TGTGCCAGCAGCTTGGGGCTGCAAGAGACCCAGTACTTC. Amino acid sequence: CASSLGLQETQYF.

CDR3 residues: CASGRSRGADTQYF. DNA of the CDR3: TGTGCTAGTGGCAGGTCGAGAGGAGCAGATACGCAGTATTTT. The chain employs TRBV12-5 and TRBJ2-3; no clear D. CDR3 size: 14 residues. Trimming shortened V by 6 bases and J by 4 bases, and 14 bases separated the two germline ends. Germline lookup yields CDR1 LGHNT and CDR2 FRNRAP.